Presented here are 13 T cell receptor beta chains from one specimen sequenced in a study of OX40 agonist ivuxolimab in advanced cancers. The table came from immunoSEQ multiplex PCR; TCRdb's copy has only in-frame clones and leaves some out. The data contain about 73,000 clones, 80% to 90% of them singletons. The specimen was CD4+ or CD8+ T cells sorted from blood, collected in a trial of the OX40 agonist ivuxolimab. Receptor source: an adult with an advanced solid tumor such as melanoma, head and neck, liver or kidney cancer.

This chain links TRBV4-1 with TRBJ2-5, with 10 positions matching TRBD2. The J call is in doubt because the DNA end fits TRBJ2-7 better. This CDR3 has 15 amino acids. Looked up from germline, CDR1 is MGHRA and CDR2 is YSYEKL. The CDR3 sequence: CASSQGAGGPYEQYF. The CDR3 nucleotides are TGCGCCAGCAGCCAGGGAGCGGGAGGGCCCTACGAGCAGTACTTC.

The chain combines TRBV6-4 with TRBJ2-1, with 8 bases identical to TRBD2. The trim removed 4 bases at V and 6 bases at J, leaving 8 bases unmatched. This CDR3 is built from 15 residues. Germline V gives CDR1 MRHNA, CDR2 SNTAGT. The CDR3 DNA follows: TGTGCCAGCAGTGTCTCGGGGGGGCTAAGCAATGAGCAGTTCTTC. Its translation: CASSVSGGLSNEQFF.

This clone was found once. The rearrangement uses TRBV28 and TRBJ2-2; unclear D gene. V lost 2 bases and J lost 1, with 2 bases in between. The CDR3 runs 13 residues. The germline V gene encodes CDR1 MDHEN and CDR2 SYDVKM. The CDR3 spells CASSLGNTGELFF. The CDR3 DNA follows: TGTGCCAGCAGTTTAGGGAACACCGGGGAGCTGTTTTTT.

This chain uses TRBV9 with TRBJ2-1, with 9 nucleotides matching TRBD1. Germline CDR1 is SGDLS and CDR2 is YYNGEE. This CDR3 is built from 15 residues. Trimming cost V 0 bases and J 7 bases; bases outside gene matches: 5. The CDR3 DNA reads TGTGCCAGCAGCGTAGTGGGACAGGGAAGAAATGAGCAGTTCTTC. This gives the protein CASSVVGQGRNEQFF. The full variable domain, with the rest looked up from reference TRBV9 and TRBJ2-1, is DSGVTQTPKHLITATGQRVTLRCSPRSGDLSVYWYQQSLDQGLQFLIQYYNGEERAKGNILERFSAQQFPDLHSELNLSSLELGDSALYFCASSVVGQGRNEQFFGPGTRLTVL.

This clone came up once. The chain combines TRBV6-5 with TRBJ2-7; no firm D call. This CDR3 is built from 13 residues. V was cut by 11 bases and J by 2 bases, with 16 bases left in between. Germline V CDR1 and CDR2: MNHEY, SVGAGI. CDR3 sequence reads: CAGSRTEAYEQYF. Here the CDR3 DNA reads TGTGCCGGATCGAGGACGGAAGCCTACGAGCAGTACTTC.

This rearrangement joins TRBV27 to TRBJ2-5; 7 bases are a match to TRBD1. The V gene's germline CDR1 is MNHEY and CDR2 SMNVEV (reference sequence). The CDR3 sequence is 14 residues long. V was pared by 5 bases and J by 9 bases, with 12 bases of the junction left unmatched. The CDR3 bases are TGTGCCAGCAGTGAACCGGGACAGTCCGCGGCCCAGTACTTC. Encoded protein: CASSEPGQSAAQYF.

In DNA form, the CDR3 reads TGTGCCAGCAGGCGGATCGGGGGTACAGAAGGCACAGATACGCAGTATTTT. It is translated as CASRRIGGTEGTDTQYF. V usage is TRBV27 and J usage is TRBJ2-3; D perhaps matches TRBD2 (6 bases). V was clipped by 6 bases and J by 1 base, with 20 bases between them. The germline gives CDR1 MNHEY, CDR2 SMNVEV (reference sequence). The CDR3 length is 17 residues.

The chain joins TRBV7-9 to TRBJ2-5, with 9 bases fitting TRBD2. CDR3 length: 15 amino acids. The trim removed 2 bases at V and 5 bases at J, leaving 6 bases unmatched. CDR1 and CDR2 (germline): SEHNR, FQNEAQ (reference sequence). The CDR3 protein is CASSLISGSMETQYF. CDR3 nucleotide sequence: TGTGCCAGCAGCTTAATTAGCGGGAGTATGGAGACCCAGTACTTC.

J is TRBJ2-7 and V is TRBV2; 10 nucleotides line up with TRBD1. Germline V lookup: CDR1 SNHLY, CDR2 FYNNEI. J gave up 1 base and V 6 bases, and 15 bases lay outside the gene matches. There are 18 residues in the CDR3. The DNA of the CDR3 is TGTGCCAGCAGAGAGGGACAGGGGTATAAGGAGCGGTCCTACGAGCAGTACTTC. It encodes CASREGQGYKERSYEQYF.

The chain has TRBV30 and TRBJ2-3; 8 bases are shared with TRBD2. The CDR3 spans 16 residues. CDR1 is GTSNPN and CDR2 is SVGIG in the germline V gene (reference sequence). V shed 1 base, J shed 0 bases, and the junction held 6 bases outside the gene matches. CDR3 sequence (DNA): TGTGCCTGGAGTGGGGGACTAGTGACCAGCACAGATACGCAGTATTTT. This gives the protein CAWSGGLVTSTDTQYF.

This clone was recorded only once. CDR3 sequence reads: CAITDGQDFEAFF. CDR3 in DNA: TGTGCCATCACCGACGGACAGGATTTTGAAGCTTTCTTT. This chain uses TRBV10-3 with TRBJ1-1; 7 bases are shared with TRBD1. V dropped 7 bases and J dropped 7; count of bases not matched to a gene: 9. Germline values: CDR1 ENHRY, CDR2 SYGVKD. This CDR3 comprises 13 residues.

The J gene is TRBJ2-3, the V gene TRBV6-5, with D uncertain. V lost 8 bases, J lost 2 bases, and 8 bases lay in between. Germline CDR1 is MNHEY and CDR2 is SVGAGI. The CDR3 has 12 amino acids. CDR3 DNA: TGTGCCAGCGGCTCACACACAGATACGCAGTATTTT. This sequence encodes CASGSHTDTQYF.

This CDR3 reads CASTGTGGTDTQYF. The CDR3, as DNA: TGTGCCAGCACCGGGACAGGGGGCACAGATACGCAGTATTTT. The chain recombines TRBV6-1 with TRBJ2-3, with TRBD1 identical over 10 bases. V shed 7 bases, J shed 1 base, and the junction held 2 bases outside the gene matches. The CDR3 spans 14 residues. Germline lookup yields CDR1 MNHNS and CDR2 SASEGT.